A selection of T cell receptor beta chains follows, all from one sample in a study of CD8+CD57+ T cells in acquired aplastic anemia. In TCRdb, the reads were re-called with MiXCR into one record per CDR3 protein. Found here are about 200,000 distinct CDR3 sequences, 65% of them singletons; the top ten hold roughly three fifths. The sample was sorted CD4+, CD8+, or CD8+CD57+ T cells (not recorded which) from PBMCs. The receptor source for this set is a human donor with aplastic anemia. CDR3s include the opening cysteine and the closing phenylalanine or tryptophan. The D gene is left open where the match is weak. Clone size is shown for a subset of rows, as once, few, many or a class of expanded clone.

cdr3_nt: TGTGCCAGCAGCGCCCTAATAGATCAGTTCTTC
cdr3_aa: CASSALIDQFF
d_call: .
clone_size: .
v_call: TRBV2
j_call: TRBJ2-1

cdr3_nt: TGTGCCAGCAGGGGAACAGGGGAAGAGACCCAGTACTTC
cdr3_aa: CASRGTGEETQYF
d_call: TRBD1
clone_size: few
v_call: TRBV9
j_call: TRBJ2-5

cdr3_nt: TGTGCCAGTAGTCCTGCCCCCAGGGGGCTAACTGAAGCTTTCTTT
cdr3_aa: CASSPAPRGLTEAFF
d_call: TRBD1
clone_size: .
v_call: TRBV19
j_call: TRBJ1-1

cdr3_nt: TGTGCCACCAGTGATTCCCCTAGAGCGGGGGGGCCCCATGAGCAGTTCTTC
cdr3_aa: CATSDSPRAGGPHEQFF
d_call: TRBD2
clone_size: .
v_call: TRBV24-1
j_call: TRBJ2-1

cdr3_nt: TGTGCCACCAGTGATTTGTTGGGCCTAGCCAAAAACATTCAGTACTTC
cdr3_aa: CATSDLLGLAKNIQYF
d_call: .
clone_size: .
v_call: TRBV24-1
j_call: TRBJ2-4

cdr3_nt: TGTGCCAGCAGTTCTACAGGTAACACTGAAGCTTTCTTT
cdr3_aa: CASSSTGNTEAFF
d_call: .
clone_size: many
v_call: TRBV12-3/TRBV12-4
j_call: TRBJ1-1

cdr3_nt: TGTGCCAGCAGCTTAGATCTCGCCGACGAGCAGTACTTC
cdr3_aa: CASSLDLADEQYF
d_call: .
clone_size: .
v_call: TRBV11-3
j_call: TRBJ2-7

cdr3_nt: TGTGCCACCAGTATTAGAGGGGGGGGTGAGCAGTTCTTC
cdr3_aa: CATSIRGGGEQFF
d_call: .
clone_size: .
v_call: TRBV24-1
j_call: TRBJ2-1

cdr3_nt: TGCAGTGCTAGAGAGGACAGAGGCCGTTACGAGCAGTACTTC
cdr3_aa: CSAREDRGRYEQYF
d_call: .
clone_size: many
v_call: TRBV20-1
j_call: TRBJ2-7

cdr3_nt: TGTGCCAGCAGCTTTGGAAGCTCCTACAATGAGCAGTTCTTC
cdr3_aa: CASSFGSSYNEQFF
d_call: .
clone_size: .
v_call: TRBV5-6
j_call: TRBJ2-1

cdr3_nt: TGTGCCAGCAGCTTAGCTGAGCAGTTCTTC
cdr3_aa: CASSLAEQFF
d_call: .
clone_size: few
v_call: TRBV7-9
j_call: TRBJ2-1